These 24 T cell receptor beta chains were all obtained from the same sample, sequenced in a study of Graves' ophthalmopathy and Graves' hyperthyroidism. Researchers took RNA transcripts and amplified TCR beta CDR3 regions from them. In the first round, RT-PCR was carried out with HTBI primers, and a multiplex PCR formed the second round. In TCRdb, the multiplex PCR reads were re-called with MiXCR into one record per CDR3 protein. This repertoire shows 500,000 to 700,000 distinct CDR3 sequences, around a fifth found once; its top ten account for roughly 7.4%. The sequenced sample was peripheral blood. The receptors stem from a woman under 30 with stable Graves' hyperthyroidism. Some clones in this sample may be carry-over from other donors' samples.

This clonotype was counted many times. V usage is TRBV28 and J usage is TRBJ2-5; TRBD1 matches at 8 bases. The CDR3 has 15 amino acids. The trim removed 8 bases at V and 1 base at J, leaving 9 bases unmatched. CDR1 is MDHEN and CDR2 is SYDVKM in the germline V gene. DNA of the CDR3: TGTGCCAGCGGATTCGGCGGACAGGGCCAAGAGACCCAGTACTTC. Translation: CASGFGGQGQETQYF.

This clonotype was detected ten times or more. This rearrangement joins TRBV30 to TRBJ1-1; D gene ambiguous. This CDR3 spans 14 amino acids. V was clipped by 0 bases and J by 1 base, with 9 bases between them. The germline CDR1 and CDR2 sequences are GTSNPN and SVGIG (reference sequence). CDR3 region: CAWSVPRRNTEAFF. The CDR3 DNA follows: TGTGCCTGGAGTGTACCCCGGCGGAACACTGAAGCTTTCTTT.

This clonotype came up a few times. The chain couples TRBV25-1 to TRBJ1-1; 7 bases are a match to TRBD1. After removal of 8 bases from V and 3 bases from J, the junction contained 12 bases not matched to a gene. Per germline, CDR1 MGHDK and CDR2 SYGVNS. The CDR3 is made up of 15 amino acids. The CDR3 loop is CASVQRGRGDTEAFF. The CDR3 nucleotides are TGTGCCAGCGTACAGAGGGGGCGGGGGGACACTGAAGCTTTCTTT.

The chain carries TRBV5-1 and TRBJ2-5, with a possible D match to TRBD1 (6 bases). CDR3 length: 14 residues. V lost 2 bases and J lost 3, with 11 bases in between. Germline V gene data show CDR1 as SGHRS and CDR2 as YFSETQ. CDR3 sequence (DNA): TGCGCCAGCAGCTTTGGGACATACAAAGAGACCCAGTACTTC. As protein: CASSFGTYKETQYF.

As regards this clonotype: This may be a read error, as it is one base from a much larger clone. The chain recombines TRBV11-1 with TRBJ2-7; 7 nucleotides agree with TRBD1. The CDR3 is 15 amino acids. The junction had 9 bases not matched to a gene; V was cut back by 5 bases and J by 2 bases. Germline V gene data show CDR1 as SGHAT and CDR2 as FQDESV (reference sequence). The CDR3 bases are TGTGCCAGCAGCACGTCGCCGGACAGGACCTACGAGCAGTACTTC. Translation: CASSTSPDRTYEQYF.

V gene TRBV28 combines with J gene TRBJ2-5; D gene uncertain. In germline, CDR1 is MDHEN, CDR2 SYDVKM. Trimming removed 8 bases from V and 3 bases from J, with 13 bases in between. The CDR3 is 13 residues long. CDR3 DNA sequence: TGTGCCAGCGGCGAGCTAGAGGAAGAGACCCAGTACTTC. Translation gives CASGELEEETQYF. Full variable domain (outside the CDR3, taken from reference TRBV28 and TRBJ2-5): DVKVTQSSRYLVKRTGEKVFLECVQDMDHENMFWYRQDPGLGLRLIYFSYDVKMKEKGDIPEGYSVSREKKERFSLILESASTNQTSMYLCASGELEEETQYFGPGTRLLVL.

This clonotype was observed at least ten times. CDR3 sequence: CASTRGGQGNTGELFF. The CDR3 DNA sequence: TGTGCCAGCACTCGTGGGGGACAGGGAAACACCGGGGAGCTGTTTTTT. This chain joins TRBV28 and TRBJ2-2; TRBD1 matches 9 bases. The CDR3 totals 16 residues. Germline lookup yields CDR1 MDHEN and CDR2 SYDVKM. V was clipped by 7 bases and J by 2 bases; unmatched bases: 8.

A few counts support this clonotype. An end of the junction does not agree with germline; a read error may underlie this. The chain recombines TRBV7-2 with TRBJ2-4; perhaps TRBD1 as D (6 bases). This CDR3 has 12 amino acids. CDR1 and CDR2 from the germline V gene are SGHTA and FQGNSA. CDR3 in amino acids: CASSPGVNIKYF. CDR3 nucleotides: TGTGCCAGCAGCCCAGGGGTCAACATTAAGTACTTC. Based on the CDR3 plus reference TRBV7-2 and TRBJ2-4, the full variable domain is GAGVSQSPSNKVTEKGKDVELRCDPISGHTALYWYRQSLGQGLEFLIYFQGNSAPDKSGLPSDRFSAERTGGSVSTLTIQRTQQEDSAVYLCASSPGVNIKYFGAGTRLSVL.

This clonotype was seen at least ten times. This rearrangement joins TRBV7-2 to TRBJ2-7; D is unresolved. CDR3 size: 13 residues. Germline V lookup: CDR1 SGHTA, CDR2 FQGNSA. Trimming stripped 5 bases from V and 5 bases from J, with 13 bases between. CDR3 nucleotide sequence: TGTGCCAGCAGCCGGTTTGGGTCCAACGAGCAGTACTTC. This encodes CASSRFGSNEQYF.

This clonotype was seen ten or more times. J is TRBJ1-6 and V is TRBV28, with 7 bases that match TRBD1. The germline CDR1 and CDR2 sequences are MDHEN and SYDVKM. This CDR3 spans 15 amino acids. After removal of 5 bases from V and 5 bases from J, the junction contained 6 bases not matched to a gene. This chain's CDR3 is CASSPPGTDNSPLHF. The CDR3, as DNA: TGTGCCAGCAGTCCCCCCGGGACAGATAATTCACCCCTCCACTTT.

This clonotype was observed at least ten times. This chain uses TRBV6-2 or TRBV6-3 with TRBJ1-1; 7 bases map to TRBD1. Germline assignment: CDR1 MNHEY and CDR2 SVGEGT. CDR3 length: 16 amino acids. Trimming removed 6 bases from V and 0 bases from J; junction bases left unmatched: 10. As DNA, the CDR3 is TGTGCCAGCAGATCCGACAGGGCGGGAGTGAACACTGAAGCTTTCTTT. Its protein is CASRSDRAGVNTEAFF.

The CDR3 region is CATRHYNSPLHF. The CDR3, as DNA: TGTGCCACCAGGCACTATAATTCACCCCTCCACTTT. The chain is built from TRBV15 and TRBJ1-6; D uncertain. Trimming removed 6 bases at V and 3 bases at J, with 3 bases between. Germline V gene lookup returns CDR1 LNHNV and CDR2 YYDKDF (reference sequence). This CDR3 is built from 12 residues.

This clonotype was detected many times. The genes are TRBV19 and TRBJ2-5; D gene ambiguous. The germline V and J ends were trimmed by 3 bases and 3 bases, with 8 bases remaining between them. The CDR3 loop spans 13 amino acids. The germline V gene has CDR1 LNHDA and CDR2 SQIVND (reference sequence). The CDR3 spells CASSIWTEETQYF. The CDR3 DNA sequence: TGTGCCAGTAGTATTTGGACGGAAGAGACCCAGTACTTC.

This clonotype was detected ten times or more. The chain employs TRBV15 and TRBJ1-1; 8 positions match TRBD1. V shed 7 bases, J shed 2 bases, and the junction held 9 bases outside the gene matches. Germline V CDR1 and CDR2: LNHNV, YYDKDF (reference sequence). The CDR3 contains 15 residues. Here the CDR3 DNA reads TGTGCCACCACCGGTGCAGGGGGCCTAAACACTGAAGCTTTCTTT. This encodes CATTGAGGLNTEAFF.

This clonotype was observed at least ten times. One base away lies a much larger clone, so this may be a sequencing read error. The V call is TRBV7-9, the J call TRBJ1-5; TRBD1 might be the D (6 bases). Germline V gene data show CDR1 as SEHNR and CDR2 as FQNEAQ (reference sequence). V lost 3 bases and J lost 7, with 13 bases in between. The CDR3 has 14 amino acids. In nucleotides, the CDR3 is TGTGCCAGCAGCTTGACAGGTGTGAAGCAGCCCCAGCATTTT. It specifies CASSLTGVKQPQHF. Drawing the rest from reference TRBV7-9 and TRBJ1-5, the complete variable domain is DTGVSQNPRHKITKRGQNVTFRCDPISEHNRLYWYRQTLGQGPEFLTYFQNEAQLEKSRLLSDRFSAERPKGSFSTLEIQRTEQGDSAMYLCASSLTGVKQPQHFGDGTRLSIL.

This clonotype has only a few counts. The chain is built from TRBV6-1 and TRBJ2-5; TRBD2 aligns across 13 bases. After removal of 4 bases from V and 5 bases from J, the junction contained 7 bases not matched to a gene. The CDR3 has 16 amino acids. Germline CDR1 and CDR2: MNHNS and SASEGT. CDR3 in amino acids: CASSGRLAGGMETQYF. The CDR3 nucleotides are TGTGCCAGCAGTGGGCGACTAGCGGGAGGAATGGAGACCCAGTACTTC.

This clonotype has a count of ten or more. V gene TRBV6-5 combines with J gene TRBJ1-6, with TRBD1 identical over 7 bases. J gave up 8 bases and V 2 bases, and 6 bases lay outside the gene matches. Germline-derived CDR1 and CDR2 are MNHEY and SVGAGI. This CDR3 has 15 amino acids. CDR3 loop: CASSYVRDSYSPLHF. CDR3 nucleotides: TGTGCCAGCAGTTACGTCCGGGACAGTTATTCACCCCTCCACTTT.

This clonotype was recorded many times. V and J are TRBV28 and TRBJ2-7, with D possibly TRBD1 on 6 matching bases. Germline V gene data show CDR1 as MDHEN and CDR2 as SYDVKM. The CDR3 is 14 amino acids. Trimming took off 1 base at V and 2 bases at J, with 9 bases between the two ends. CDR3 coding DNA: TGTGCCAGCAGTTTATATCCAGGGGCCTACGAGCAGTACTTC. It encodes CASSLYPGAYEQYF.

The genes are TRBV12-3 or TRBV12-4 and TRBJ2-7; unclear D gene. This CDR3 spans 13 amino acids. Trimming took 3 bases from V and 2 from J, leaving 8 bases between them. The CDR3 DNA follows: TGTGCCAGCAGTTTGGCCAGAACCTACGAGCAGTACGTC. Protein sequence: CASSLARTYEQYV.

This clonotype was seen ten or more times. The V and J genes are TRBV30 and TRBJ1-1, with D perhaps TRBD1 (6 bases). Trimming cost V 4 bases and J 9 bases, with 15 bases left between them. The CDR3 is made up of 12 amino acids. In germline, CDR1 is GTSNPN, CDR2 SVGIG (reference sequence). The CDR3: CAWTRGGTQAFF. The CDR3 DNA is TGTGCCTGGACCCGAGGGGGGACTCAAGCTTTCTTT.

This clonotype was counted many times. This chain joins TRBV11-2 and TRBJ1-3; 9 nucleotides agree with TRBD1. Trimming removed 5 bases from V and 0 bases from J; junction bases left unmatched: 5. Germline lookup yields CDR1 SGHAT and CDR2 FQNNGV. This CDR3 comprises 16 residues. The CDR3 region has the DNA TGTGCCAGCAGCCTACAACAGGGGGCCTCTGGAAACACCATATATTTT. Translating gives CASSLQQGASGNTIYF.

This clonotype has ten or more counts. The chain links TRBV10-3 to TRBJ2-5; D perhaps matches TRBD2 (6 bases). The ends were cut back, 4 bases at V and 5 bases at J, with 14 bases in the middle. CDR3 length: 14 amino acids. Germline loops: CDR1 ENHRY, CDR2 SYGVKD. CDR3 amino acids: CAISVRGGEETQYF. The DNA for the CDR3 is TGTGCCATCAGTGTGCGGGGTGGGGAGGAGACCCAGTACTTC.

CDR3 nucleotide sequence: TGTGCCAGCAACTTGGAGGGGGGCCCGGGAGACACTGAAGCTTTCTTT. This translates into CASNLEGGPGDTEAFF. V usage is TRBV11-2 and J usage is TRBJ1-1; D may be TRBD1 (6 bases). The CDR3 contains 16 residues. V was shortened by 7 bases and J by 3 bases, with 21 bases between the two germline ends. Germline V gene lookup returns CDR1 SGHAT and CDR2 FQNNGV. The entire variable domain, with the rest obtained from reference TRBV11-2 and TRBJ1-1, is as follows: EAGVAQSPRYKIIEKRQSVAFWCNPISGHATLYWYQQILGQGPKLLIQFQNNGVVDDSQLPKDRFSAERLKGVDSTLKIQPAKLEDSAVYLCASNLEGGPGDTEAFFGQGTRLTVV.

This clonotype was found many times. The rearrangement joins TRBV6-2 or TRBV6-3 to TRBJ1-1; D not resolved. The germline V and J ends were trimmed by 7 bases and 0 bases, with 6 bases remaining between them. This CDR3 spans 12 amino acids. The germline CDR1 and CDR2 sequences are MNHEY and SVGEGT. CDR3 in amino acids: CASTTVNTEAFF. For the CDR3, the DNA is TGTGCCAGCACGACGGTGAACACTGAAGCTTTCTTT.